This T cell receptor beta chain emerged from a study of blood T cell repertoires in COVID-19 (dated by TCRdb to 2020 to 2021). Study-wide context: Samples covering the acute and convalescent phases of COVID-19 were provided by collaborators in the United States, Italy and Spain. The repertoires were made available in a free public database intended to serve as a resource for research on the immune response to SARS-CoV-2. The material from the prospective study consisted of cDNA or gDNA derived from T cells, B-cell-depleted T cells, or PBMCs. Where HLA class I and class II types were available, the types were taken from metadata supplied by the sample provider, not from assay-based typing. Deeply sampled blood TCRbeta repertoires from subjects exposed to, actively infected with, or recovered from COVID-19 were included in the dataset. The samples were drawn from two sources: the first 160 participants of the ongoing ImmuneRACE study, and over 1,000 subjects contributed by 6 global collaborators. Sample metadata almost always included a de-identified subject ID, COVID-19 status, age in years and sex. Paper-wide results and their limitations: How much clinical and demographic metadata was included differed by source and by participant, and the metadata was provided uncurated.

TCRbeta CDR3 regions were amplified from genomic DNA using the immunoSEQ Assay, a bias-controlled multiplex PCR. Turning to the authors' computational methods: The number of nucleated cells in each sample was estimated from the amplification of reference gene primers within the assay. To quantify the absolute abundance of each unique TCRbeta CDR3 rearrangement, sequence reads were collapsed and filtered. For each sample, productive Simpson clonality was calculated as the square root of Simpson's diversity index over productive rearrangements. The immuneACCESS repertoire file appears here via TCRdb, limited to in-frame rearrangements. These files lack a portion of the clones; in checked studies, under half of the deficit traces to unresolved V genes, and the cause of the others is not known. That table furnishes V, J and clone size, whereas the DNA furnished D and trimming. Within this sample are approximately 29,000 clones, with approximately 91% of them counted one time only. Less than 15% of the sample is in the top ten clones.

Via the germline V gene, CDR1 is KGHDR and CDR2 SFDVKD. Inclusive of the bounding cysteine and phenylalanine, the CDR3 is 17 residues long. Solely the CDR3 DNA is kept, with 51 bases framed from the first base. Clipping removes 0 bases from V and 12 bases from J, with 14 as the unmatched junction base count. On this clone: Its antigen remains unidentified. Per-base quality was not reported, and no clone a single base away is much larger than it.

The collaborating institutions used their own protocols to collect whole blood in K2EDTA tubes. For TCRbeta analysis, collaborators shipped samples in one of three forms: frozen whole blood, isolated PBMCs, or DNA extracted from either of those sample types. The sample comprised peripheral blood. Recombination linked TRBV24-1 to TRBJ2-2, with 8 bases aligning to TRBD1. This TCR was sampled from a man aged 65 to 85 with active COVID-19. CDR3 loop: CATSDLSGQAWVRKLFF. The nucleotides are TGTGCCACCAGTGATTTGTCGGGACAGGCCTGGGTACGGAAGCTGTTTTTT.